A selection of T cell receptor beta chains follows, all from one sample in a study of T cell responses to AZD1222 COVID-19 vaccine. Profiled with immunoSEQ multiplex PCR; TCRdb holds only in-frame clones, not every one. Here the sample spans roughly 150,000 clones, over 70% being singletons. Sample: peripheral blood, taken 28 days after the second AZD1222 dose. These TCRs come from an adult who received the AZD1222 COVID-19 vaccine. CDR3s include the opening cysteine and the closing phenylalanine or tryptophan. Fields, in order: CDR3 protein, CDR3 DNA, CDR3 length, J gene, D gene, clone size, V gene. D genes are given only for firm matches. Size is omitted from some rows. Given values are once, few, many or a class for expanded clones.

CASSLGDRTNEQYF TGCGCCAGCAGCTTGGGGGACAGGACCAACGAGCAGTACTTC 14 TRBJ2-7 TRBD1 . TRBV5-1
CASSVQGGSNQPQHF TGTGCCAGCAGCGTACAGGGAGGGAGTAATCAGCCCCAGCATTTT 15 TRBJ1-5 . once TRBV9
CASSQDPQDTQYF TGCGCCAGCAGCCAAGATCCACAAGATACGCAGTATTTT 13 TRBJ2-3 . few TRBV4-1
CASSRGTNFEQYF TGTGCCAGCTCACGCGGGACTAACTTCGAGCAGTACTTC 13 TRBJ2-7 TRBD2 . TRBV18
CASRAGVHEQYF TGTGCCAGCAGAGCAGGGGTTCACGAGCAGTACTTC 12 TRBJ2-7 . . TRBV12-3/TRBV12-4
CASSLDRLGRNYTF TGTGCCAGCAGCTTGGACAGGCTCGGCAGGAACTACACCTTC 14 TRBJ1-2 TRBD1 . TRBV7-3
CASSYLYEQYF TGTGCCAGCAGTTATCTTTACGAGCAGTACTTC 11 TRBJ2-7 . . TRBV6-2/TRBV6-3
CASSPTPDRGRGYTF TGTGCCAGCAGCCCTACACCGGACAGGGGACGGGGCTACACCTTC 15 TRBJ1-2 TRBD1 . TRBV5-5
CASSLVAADYGYTF TGCGCCAGCAGCTTGGTAGCGGCGGACTATGGCTACACCTTC 14 TRBJ1-2 . . TRBV5-1
CAISGTSGRKGNEQFF TGTGCCATCAGTGGGACTAGCGGGAGGAAAGGCAATGAGCAGTTCTTC 16 TRBJ2-1 TRBD2 . TRBV10-3
CASSSLAGDTDTQYF TGTGCCAGCTCAAGTCTGGCAGGGGACACAGATACGCAGTATTTT 15 TRBJ2-3 . . TRBV18
CASSPQGTYGYTF TGTGCCAGCAGCCCACAGGGAACCTATGGCTACACCTTC 13 TRBJ1-2 . . TRBV5-4
CARPSVRTGELFF TGCGCCAGACCATCGGTGCGGACCGGGGAGCTGTTTTTT 13 TRBJ2-2 . . TRBV4-3
CASSYSNRVLAEAFF TGTGCCAGCAGTTACTCCAACAGGGTATTGGCTGAAGCTTTCTTT 15 TRBJ1-1 . . TRBV6-5
CASSRDPKLEQYF TGTGCCAGTAGTCGGGACCCCAAGTTGGAGCAGTACTTC 13 TRBJ2-7 . . TRBV19
CASRGRDRAGNYGYTF TGTGCCAGCAGGGGCCGGGACAGGGCGGGGAACTATGGCTACACCTTC 16 TRBJ1-2 TRBD1 . TRBV28
CATSDSYRGEQPQHF TGTGCCACCAGTGATTCCTACAGGGGCGAACAGCCCCAGCATTTT 15 TRBJ1-5 TRBD1 . TRBV24-1
CASYEGPTNEKLFF TGTGCCAGCTACGAAGGACCAACTAATGAAAAACTGTTTTTT 14 TRBJ1-4 . . TRBV28
CASSRVSPTNEKLFF TGTGCCAGCAGCAGGGTTAGCCCAACTAATGAAAAACTGTTTTTT 15 TRBJ1-4 . few TRBV28
CASSPGTSSYNEQFF TGTGCCAGCAGTCCCGGGACTTCTTCCTACAATGAGCAGTTCTTC 15 TRBJ2-1 . once TRBV28
CASSLGTRAGINEQFF TGTGCCAGCAGCCTAGGGACTAGAGCTGGAATCAATGAGCAGTTCTTC 16 TRBJ2-1 TRBD2 once TRBV7-8
CASSRQGGETQYF TGTGCCAGCAGTCGACAGGGAGGGGAGACCCAGTACTTC 13 TRBJ2-5 . . TRBV6-6
CASSPRQGYQETQYF TGTGCCAGCAGCCCCCGACAGGGATACCAAGAGACCCAGTACTTC 15 TRBJ2-5 TRBD1 . TRBV5-4
CASSEQVGGGSGNTIYF TGTGCCAGCAGTGAACAAGTTGGTGGGGGATCCGGAAACACCATATATTTT 17 TRBJ1-3 . . TRBV6-1
CSVRGHSSDPSAGNTIYF TGCAGCGTTAGAGGCCACTCCTCAGATCCCTCAGCGGGAAACACCATATATTTT 18 TRBJ1-3 . . TRBV29-1
CASSFGTRVTDTQYF TGTGCCAGCAGCTTCGGGACTAGGGTCACAGATACGCAGTATTTT 15 TRBJ2-3 TRBD2 . TRBV11-3
CASSENRVTSGSPGELFF TGTGCCAGCAGTGAAAATCGAGTGACTAGCGGGAGCCCCGGGGAGCTGTTTTTT 18 TRBJ2-2 TRBD2 . TRBV2
CAISESEGYGYTF TGTGCCATCAGTGAGTCGGAAGGCTATGGCTACACCTTC 13 TRBJ1-2 . . TRBV10-3
CAGSPTGSNSPLHF TGCGCCGGCAGCCCCACGGGGTCTAATTCACCCCTCCACTTT 14 TRBJ1-6 . . TRBV5-1
CASSKTVSYEQYF TGTGCCAGTAGTAAAACAGTTTCCTACGAGCAGTACTTC 13 TRBJ2-7 . . TRBV19
CASTAGGEWGYTF TGTGCCAGCACCGCAGGGGGAGAGTGGGGCTACACCTTC 13 TRBJ1-2 . few TRBV21-1
CASSSSGTGRHEQYF TGTGCCAGCAGTTCTTCCGGGACAGGGCGCCACGAGCAGTACTTC 15 TRBJ2-7 TRBD1 . TRBV6-2/TRBV6-3
CASSLVGTENIQYF TGTGCCAGCAGCTTGGTCGGGACAGAAAACATTCAGTACTTC 14 TRBJ2-4 TRBD1 few TRBV5-6
CASSYSEQFQAYEQYF TGTGCCAGCAGTTACTCGGAACAGTTTCAAGCCTACGAGCAGTACTTC 16 TRBJ2-7 . . TRBV6-6
CASSAGGAWGYTF TGTGCCAGCAGCGCAGGGGGCGCGTGGGGCTACACCTTC 13 TRBJ1-2 TRBD1 . TRBV9
CASSIFSGNTGELFF TGTGCCAGTAGTATTTTTTCGGGGAACACCGGGGAGCTGTTTTTT 15 TRBJ2-2 . . TRBV19
CASSEDRGLSGNTIYF TGTGCCAGCAGTGAGGACAGGGGGCTCTCTGGAAACACCATATATTTT 16 TRBJ1-3 TRBD1 . TRBV25-1
CASSDGGAKNIQYF TGTGCCAGCAGTGACGGGGGGGCCAAAAACATTCAGTACTTC 14 TRBJ2-4 TRBD2 once TRBV6-2/TRBV6-3
CATSDARDGSYGYTF TGTGCCACCAGTGATGCCCGGGACGGAAGTTATGGCTACACCTTC 15 TRBJ1-2 . . TRBV24-1
CASSYGFNRGTDTQYF TGTGCCAGCAGTTACGGGTTTAACAGGGGCACAGATACGCAGTATTTT 16 TRBJ2-3 . . TRBV6-2/TRBV6-3
CASSPLGGPNSYNEQFF TGTGCCAGCAGCCCCCTCGGGGGACCTAACTCCTACAATGAGCAGTTCTTC 17 TRBJ2-1 . . TRBV7-2
CASSQGYEKLFF TGTGCCAGCAGTCAGGGGTATGAAAAACTGTTTTTT 12 TRBJ1-4 . . TRBV28
CASSLGPRSLTGELFF TGTGCCAGCAGCTTAGGGCCCCGGTCACTTACCGGGGAGCTGTTTTTT 16 TRBJ2-2 . many TRBV7-9
CASGRVPSTDTRYF TGTGCCAGCGGCAGGGTCCCTAGCACAGATACGCGGTATTTT 14 TRBJ2-3 . . TRBV6-5
CASSSTSGRTSTDTQYF TGTGCCAGCAGCTCGACTAGCGGGAGGACTAGCACAGATACGCAGTATTTT 17 TRBJ2-3 TRBD2 . TRBV7-3
CASRGGGSYNEQFF TGTGCCAGCAGAGGAGGTGGGTCCTACAATGAGCAGTTCTTC 14 TRBJ2-1 . . TRBV6-5
CASSSQGQGKNIQYF TGTGCCAGCAGTTCCCAGGGACAGGGCAAAAACATTCAGTACTTC 15 TRBJ2-4 TRBD1 . TRBV28
CASSPQAVWGADTQYF TGTGCCAGCAGCCCCCAAGCGGTCTGGGGCGCAGATACGCAGTATTTT 16 TRBJ2-3 . . TRBV9
CASSQVQETQYF TGTGCCAGCAGCCAAGTCCAAGAGACCCAGTACTTC 12 TRBJ2-5 . few TRBV3-1/TRBV3-2
CASSLMNEQFF TGTGCCAGCAGTTTGATGAATGAGCAGTTCTTC 11 TRBJ2-1 . . TRBV28
CASSLGQGLGYTF TGTGCCAGCAGCCTGGGACAGGGGCTCGGCTACACCTTC 13 TRBJ1-2 TRBD1 . TRBV9
CSASKVDTQYF TGCAGTGCTAGTAAGGTCGACACGCAGTATTTT 11 TRBJ2-3 . . TRBV20-1
CASSALQGATDIQYF TGTGCCAGTAGTGCTCTACAGGGGGCAACGGACATTCAGTACTTC 15 TRBJ2-4 TRBD1 . TRBV19
CASASPDPDQPQHF TGTGCCAGCGCGTCGCCGGATCCCGATCAGCCCCAGCATTTT 14 TRBJ1-5 . . TRBV28